These T cell receptor beta chains were read from a single sample in a study of CD8+ T cells in alopecia areata. Produced via immunoSEQ multiplex PCR; TCRdb's table is partial and in-frame only. The sample yields 110,000 to 150,000 clones, under 60% seen once. Sequences were derived from CD4+ T cells sorted from blood, sampled at week 0. The receptors stem from a human donor with alopecia areata. The CDR3 runs from the conserved cysteine through the conserved F or W. A D gene is named only where the DNA matches it firmly. The size of a clone is reported for some rows only, either as once, few or many, or as a class for expanded clones.

CASSSRGETQYF	TGTGCCAGCAGCTCCCGGGGCGAGACCCAGTACTTC	NA	NA	TRBV7-2	TRBJ2-5
CSVTQGSGQPQHF	TGCAGCGTTACACAGGGATCTGGACAGCCCCAGCATTTT	NA	NA	TRBV29-1	TRBJ1-5
CASSLGQGGKPQHF	TGCGCCAGCAGCTTGGGACAGGGCGGGAAACCCCAGCATTTT	TRBD1	NA	TRBV5-1	TRBJ1-5
CASSPNMNTEAFF	TGTGCCAGCAGCCCCAATATGAACACTGAAGCTTTCTTT	NA	NA	TRBV2	TRBJ1-1
CASSSGDHYGYTF	TGTGCCAGCAGCTCGGGGGATCACTATGGCTACACCTTC	NA	NA	TRBV7-2	TRBJ1-2
CASSVGTSGYNEQFF	TGTGCCAGCAGCGTAGGGACTAGCGGATACAATGAGCAGTTCTTC	TRBD2	NA	TRBV9	TRBJ2-1
CAISVGQGVGYGYTF	TGTGCCATCAGTGTTGGACAGGGGGTGGGCTATGGCTACACCTTC	TRBD1	NA	TRBV10-3	TRBJ1-2
CATRRGGDTGELFF	TGTGCCACCCGTAGGGGGGGAGACACCGGGGAGCTGTTTTTT	NA	few	TRBV28	TRBJ2-2
CASSVTGRTDTQYF	TGTGCCAGCAGTGTCACAGGTCGTACAGATACGCAGTATTTT	NA	NA	TRBV25-1	TRBJ2-3
CASSEVGTLGGYTF	TGTGCCAGCAGTGAGGTCGGGACACTAGGAGGCTACACCTTC	NA	NA	TRBV25-1	TRBJ1-2
CASSRQGGTEAFF	TGTGCCAGCAGTCGACAGGGCGGCACTGAAGCTTTCTTT	TRBD1	once	TRBV27	TRBJ1-1
CASSNSYNQPQHF	TGTGCCAGCAGCAACAGTTACAATCAGCCCCAGCATTTT	NA	NA	TRBV7-2	TRBJ1-5
CASRRDKVYEQYF	TGTGCCAGCAGGCGGGACAAGGTCTACGAGCAGTACTTC	NA	NA	TRBV27	TRBJ2-7
CATSRDPHGELFF	TGTGCCACCAGCAGAGATCCTCACGGGGAGCTGTTTTTT	NA	NA	TRBV15	TRBJ2-2
CASSVQGLGSPLHF	TGCGCCAGCAGTGTACAGGGCCTGGGTTCACCCCTCCACTTT	NA	NA	TRBV5-1	TRBJ1-6
CASSLIGVRADTQYF	TGCGCCAGCAGCTTGATCGGGGTAAGGGCAGATACGCAGTATTTT	NA	few	TRBV5-1	TRBJ2-3
CASSKDRENTEAFF	TGTGCCAGCAGCAAGGACAGGGAGAACACTGAAGCTTTCTTT	TRBD1	NA	TRBV6-5	TRBJ1-1
CASSPGGLYEQYF	TGTGCCAGCTCACCAGGGGGGCTCTACGAGCAGTACTTC	NA	few	TRBV18	TRBJ2-7
CASRRSGDNQPQHF	TGCGCCAGCCGCCGTTCGGGGGATAATCAGCCCCAGCATTTT	NA	NA	TRBV23-1	TRBJ1-5
CASNYINQPQHF	TGTGCCAGTAATTACATCAATCAGCCCCAGCATTTT	NA	once	TRBV19	TRBJ1-5
CAWSQDIGQVPLHF	TGTGCCTGGAGTCAAGACATCGGTCAGGTACCCCTCCACTTT	NA	once	TRBV30	TRBJ1-6
CAWSVTREGNSPLHF	TGTGCCTGGAGTGTAACCCGGGAGGGGAATTCACCCCTCCACTTT	NA	NA	TRBV30	TRBJ1-6
CAWNRDGRNTEAFF	TGTGCCTGGAACCGGGACGGTCGGAACACTGAAGCTTTCTTT	NA	few	TRBV30	TRBJ1-1
CASSQDGSTEAFF	TGTGCCAGCAGCCAAGATGGGAGCACTGAAGCTTTCTTT	NA	NA	TRBV4-2	TRBJ1-1
CASSQAGRSGQPQHF	TGCGCCAGCAGCCAAGCGGGCAGGTCTGGGCAGCCCCAGCATTTT	NA	NA	TRBV4-1	TRBJ1-5
CSVGLDKETQYF	TGCAGCGTTGGGTTAGACAAAGAGACCCAGTACTTC	NA	few	TRBV29-1	TRBJ2-5
CASSYSTVYNTEAFF	TGTGCCAGCAGTTATTCGACAGTATACAACACTGAAGCTTTCTTT	NA	NA	TRBV6-5	TRBJ1-1
CASTPIATDTQYF	TGTGCCAGCACCCCCATAGCGACAGATACGCAGTATTTT	NA	few	TRBV11-2	TRBJ2-3